The 31 T cell receptor beta chains in this list originate from one sample, sequenced in a study of blood T cell repertoires in COVID-19. Using immunoSEQ multiplex PCR, the repertoire was profiled, and TCRdb retains in-frame clones only, with some absent. The table has 90,000 to 100,000 clones, 70% to 90% seen once. The sample taken for sequencing was peripheral blood. Source of these receptors: a man aged 65 to 85 with acute or convalescent COVID-19.

V is TRBV19 and J is TRBJ1-6, with D unresolved. The germline CDR1 and CDR2 sequences are LNHDA and SQIVND (reference sequence). This CDR3 comprises 13 residues. V dropped 4 bases and J dropped 13 bases, with 14 bases sitting between them. The CDR3 region has the DNA TGTGCCAGTAGTAACCCCGGAGAGATTCCCCTCCACTTT. It yields the protein CASSNPGEIPLHF.

The rearrangement uses TRBV3-1 (or the pseudogene TRBV3-2) and TRBJ2-2, with 8 bases lining up with TRBD2. After removal of 1 base from V and 0 bases from J, the junction contained 7 bases not matched to a gene. The CDR3 has 18 amino acids. Germline assignment: CDR1 LGHDT and CDR2 YNNKEL (reference sequence). CDR3 amino acids: CASSQGPGGAANTGELFF. The CDR3 coding sequence is TGTGCCAGCAGCCAAGGTCCCGGGGGGGCTGCGAACACCGGGGAGCTGTTTTTT.

The genes are TRBV2 and TRBJ1-4, with 8 bases that match TRBD1. The CDR3 has 15 residues. V shed 2 bases and J 8 bases; nucleotides not matched to a gene: 7. The germline CDR1 and CDR2 sequences are SNHLY and FYNNEI. The CDR3 here is CASSERTGFGEKLFF. CDR3 coding DNA: TGTGCCAGCAGTGAAAGGACAGGGTTCGGAGAAAAACTGTTTTTT.

The chain's CDR3 is CASSFTGGTEAFF. The CDR3 DNA is TGTGCCAGCAGCTTCACGGGGGGCACTGAAGCTTTCTTT. The V call is TRBV7-2, the J call TRBJ1-1; D is possibly TRBD1 (5 bases). Between the trimmed V and J ends, which lost 3 bases and 4 bases, there was a span of 9 bases. Germline V gene data show CDR1 as SGHTA and CDR2 as FQGNSA. CDR3 length: 13 amino acids.

V usage is TRBV24-1 and J usage is TRBJ2-2, with TRBD1 matching 8 bases. This CDR3 spans 20 amino acids. Looked up from germline, CDR1 is KGHDR and CDR2 is SFDVKD. Germline trimming cut 4 bases from V and 0 bases from J; bases unmatched to any gene: 15. CDR3 bases: TGTGCCACCAGTGACCCCCGGACAGGGCGACGCAAAACGAACACCGGGGAGCTGTTTTTT. It specifies CATSDPRTGRRKTNTGELFF.

The V call is TRBV9, the J call TRBJ2-5; tentative D call: TRBD1 (8 bases). CDR3 length equals 17 residues. Trimming shortened V by 2 bases and J by 3 bases, and 20 bases separated the two germline ends. Germline V gene sequence: CDR1 SGDLS, CDR2 YYNGEE. In DNA form, the CDR3 reads TGTGCCAGCAGCGTCGGGGGGACAGGAGGTGTAGAAGAGACCCAGTACTTC. Residues: CASSVGGTGGVEETQYF. Looking up the rest from reference TRBV9 and TRBJ2-5 gives the full variable domain: DSGVTQTPKHLITATGQRVTLRCSPRSGDLSVYWYQQSLDQGLQFLIQYYNGEERAKGNILERFSAQQFPDLHSELNLSSLELGDSALYFCASSVGGTGGVEETQYFGPGTRLLVL.

This clone was recorded only once. V is TRBV19 and J is TRBJ1-5; 8 bases line up with TRBD1. The CDR3 loop spans 18 amino acids. The germline V gene has CDR1 LNHDA and CDR2 SQIVND (reference sequence). J lost 1 base, V lost 4 bases, and 12 bases had no gene match. CDR3 protein: CASSTTRTGRTSNQPQHF. CDR3 nucleotides: TGTGCCAGTAGTACCACCCGGACAGGGCGAACAAGCAATCAGCCCCAGCATTTT.

The chain uses TRBV3-1 (or the pseudogene TRBV3-2) and TRBJ2-3; the match to TRBD1 covers 7 bases. CDR3 size: 15 residues. Germline CDR1 is LGHDT and CDR2 is YNNKEL (reference sequence). Trimming at V came to 4 bases and at J to 0 bases, leaving 4 bases not matched to a gene. The CDR3 coding sequence is TGTGCCAGCAGCCGGGACAGCTCTAGCACAGATACGCAGTATTTT. Its translation is CASSRDSSSTDTQYF.

The genes are TRBV11-3 and TRBJ2-7; possible D gene TRBD2, 6 bases. The CDR3 covers 17 residues. Trimming stripped 3 bases from V and 2 bases from J, with 20 bases between. Germline lookup yields CDR1 SGHNT and CDR2 YENEEA. This chain's CDR3 is CASSLTSDLPSPYEQYV. The CDR3 region has the DNA TGTGCCAGCAGCTTGACTAGTGACCTCCCCTCCCCCTACGAGCAGTACGTC.

This sequence joins TRBV19 and TRBJ2-2; 10 nucleotides align to TRBD1. CDR3 length: 19 amino acids. V shed 6 bases and J 6 bases; nucleotides not matched to a gene: 19. Germline V gene sequence: CDR1 LNHDA, CDR2 SQIVND (reference sequence). CDR3 amino acids: CASSQTGTGAFGWAGELFF. The CDR3 DNA follows: TGTGCCAGTAGCCAAACCGGGACAGGGGCTTTCGGGTGGGCCGGGGAGCTGTTTTTT.

V and J are TRBV3-1 (or the pseudogene TRBV3-2) and TRBJ1-5; unclear D gene. Per the germline V gene, CDR1 is LGHDT and CDR2 is YNNKEL (reference sequence). V lost 0 bases and J 0 bases, leaving 9 bases between the germline ends. The CDR3 has 16 residues. The CDR3: CASSQDSRGSNQPQHF. CDR3 bases: TGTGCCAGCAGCCAAGATTCGCGAGGTAGCAATCAGCCCCAGCATTTT.

V gene TRBV10-3 combines with J gene TRBJ2-2; 7 positions match TRBD1. In germline, CDR1 is ENHRY, CDR2 SYGVKD. This CDR3 spans 14 amino acids. With V trimmed by 11 bases and J by 2 bases, 8 bases remained unmatched. CDR3 in amino acids: CACTGTENTGELFF. The DNA for the CDR3 is TGTGCCTGTACCGGGACAGAAAACACCGGGGAGCTGTTTTTT.

This rearrangement joins TRBV21-1 to TRBJ1-2; whether TRBD1, the table's D call, matches the DNA was not checked. TRBV21-1 is a recognized pseudogene. The CDR3 is made up of 21 amino acids. CDR3 amino acids: CASSKRFQPRDRGRTGYGYTF. The CDR3 DNA follows: TGTGCCAGCAGCAAAAGGTTTCAACCTCGGGACAGGGGGCGAACTGGCTATGGCTACACCTTC.

V usage is TRBV5-3 and J usage is TRBJ2-1; unclear D gene. TRBV5-3 is filed as an ORF, its function uncertain. The CDR3 covers 10 residues. Trimming removed 0 bases from V and 15 bases from J, with 7 bases in between. The CDR3 region is CARSLGGPFF. In DNA form, the CDR3 reads TGTGCCAGAAGCTTGGGAGGTCCGTTCTTC.

For the CDR3, the DNA is TGTGCCAGCAGCCAATCGTCCATGACGGGGGGCTATGGCTACACCTTC. Translation gives CASSQSSMTGGYGYTF. This rearrangement joins TRBV3-1 (or the pseudogene TRBV3-2) to TRBJ1-2; D is possibly TRBD1 (5 bases). The V gene's germline CDR1 is LGHDT and CDR2 YNNKEL (reference sequence). V gave up 2 bases and J gave up 4 bases, with 17 bases separating them. This CDR3 spans 16 amino acids.

This clone has more than one count but fewer than ten. CDR3 region: CASSFTARDGYTF. The CDR3 region has the DNA TGTGCCAGCAGTTTCACTGCTCGTGATGGCTACACCTTC. The V and J genes are TRBV28 and TRBJ1-2; D call uncertain. Germline loops: CDR1 MDHEN, CDR2 SYDVKM. The CDR3 runs 13 residues. With 3 bases removed from V and 6 bases from J, the gap between germline ends came to 11 bases.

The chain joins TRBV4-2 to TRBJ2-3; 8 bases are a match to TRBD2. CDR1 is LGHNA, CDR2 YNFKEQ, per germline. This CDR3 comprises 15 residues. The V and J ends lost 1 base and 3 bases, in that order; junction bases with no gene match: 3. CDR3 bases: TGTGCCAGCAGCCAAGCGGGCGGGGGGACAGATACGCAGTATTTT. Its translation is CASSQAGGGTDTQYF.

The chain employs TRBV28 and TRBJ2-7; TRBD2 aligns across 13 bases. CDR3 size: 14 residues. Per germline, CDR1 MDHEN and CDR2 SYDVKM. The J segment lost 10 bases and the V segment lost 5 bases, leaving 8 bases of the junction unmatched. This chain's CDR3 is CASSTTSGGGPQYF. CDR3 nucleotides: TGTGCCAGCAGTACAACTAGCGGGGGGGGACCTCAGTACTTC.

The chain couples TRBV28 to TRBJ1-4; TRBD1 might be the D (5 bases). V was cut by 5 bases and J by 3 bases, with 16 bases left in between. The germline gives CDR1 MDHEN, CDR2 SYDVKM. The CDR3 totals 16 residues. CDR3 residues: CASSQIDSYSNEKLFF. DNA for the CDR3: TGTGCCAGCAGTCAAATCGACAGCTATTCTAATGAAAAACTGTTTTTT.

The chain combines TRBV18 with TRBJ1-1; D is perhaps TRBD1 (5 bases). The CDR3 has 14 residues. Germline CDR1 and CDR2: KGHSH and LQKENI. V dropped 6 bases and J dropped 0 bases, with 11 bases sitting between them. The CDR3 reads CASSGEGLNTEAFF. CDR3 sequence (DNA): TGTGCCAGCTCGGGGGAGGGGTTGAACACTGAAGCTTTCTTT.

The chain carries TRBV5-1 and TRBJ1-4; 7 bases agree with TRBD1. CDR3 length equals 14 residues. Germline V gene data show CDR1 as SGHRS and CDR2 as YFSETQ. V gave up 3 bases and J gave up 4 bases; unmatched junction bases: 3. The CDR3 region has the DNA TGCGCCAGCAGCTCCGGACAGGATAATGAAAAACTGTTTTTT. This gives the protein CASSSGQDNEKLFF.

This chain links TRBV2 with TRBJ1-5, with D hard to call. The CDR3 has 13 amino acids. Trimming left V 7 bases short and J 3 bases short, with 10 bases between. Germline CDR1 reads SNHLY; CDR2 reads FYNNEI. CDR3 DNA: TGTGCCAGCACTTTGACAATCAATCAGCCCCAGCATTTT. Translation: CASTLTINQPQHF.

The V call is TRBV4-1, the J call TRBJ2-2, with 9 bases lining up with TRBD2. Germline V gene lookup returns CDR1 MGHRA and CDR2 YSYEKL. CDR3 length: 16 residues. Unmatched junction bases numbered 5, after V lost 5 bases and J lost 1 base. Written as DNA, the CDR3 is TGCGCCAGCAGCTACCGAGCGGGGGGGAACACCGGGGAGCTGTTTTTT. This translates into CASSYRAGGNTGELFF.

This clone has only one observation. The chain uses TRBV7-8 and TRBJ1-5, with TRBD1 matching 12 bases. Germline V gives CDR1 SGHVS, CDR2 FQNEAQ. The CDR3 extends over 16 amino acids. Trimming took 1 base from V and 5 from J; bases not matched to a gene: 3. This CDR3 reads CASSLGDRGLDQPQHF. The CDR3 DNA is TGTGCCAGCAGCTTAGGGGACAGGGGGCTCGATCAGCCCCAGCATTTT.

The chain employs TRBV7-2 and TRBJ2-5, with TRBD2 matching over 9 bases. This CDR3 comprises 16 residues. Germline V lookup: CDR1 SGHTA, CDR2 FQGNSA. With 5 bases clipped from V and 3 bases from J, the junction kept 10 bases outside the gene matches. CDR3 bases: TGTGCCAGCAGCCGCGATAGTAGCGGGGGAAAAGAGACCCAGTACTTC. As protein: CASSRDSSGGKETQYF.

The V and J genes are TRBV5-1 and TRBJ2-2, with D possibly TRBD2 on 6 matching bases. The V end was cut by 3 bases, the J end by 1 base, with 13 bases between. There are 16 residues in the CDR3. Germline values: CDR1 SGHRS, CDR2 YFSETQ. The CDR3 DNA reads as TGCGCCAGCAGCTCCGGGGGTACAGGGAACACCGGGGAGCTGTTTTTT. Amino acids: CASSSGGTGNTGELFF.

This chain uses TRBV7-9 with TRBJ2-5; TRBD1 agrees at 8 bases. This CDR3 comprises 14 residues. With V trimmed by 4 bases and J by 5 bases, 6 bases remained unmatched. The germline V gene has CDR1 SEHNR and CDR2 FQNEAQ (reference sequence). The chain's CDR3 is CASSSGTGSETQYF. The DNA for the CDR3 is TGTGCCAGCAGCTCGGGGACAGGCTCCGAGACCCAGTACTTC.

This chain connects TRBV11-2 to TRBJ2-7, with D possibly matching TRBD1 (6 bases). CDR3 length equals 14 residues. Trimming left V 3 bases short and J 3 bases short, with 12 bases between. Germline CDR1 reads SGHAT; CDR2 reads FQNNGV. CDR3 region: CASSFQGLNYEQYF. The CDR3 DNA reads as TGTGCCAGCAGCTTCCAGGGGCTAAACTACGAGCAGTACTTC.

This clone was detected only once. This sequence joins TRBV6-5 and TRBJ2-5; tentative D call: TRBD1 (5 bases). The CDR3 consists of 12 residues. CDR1 and CDR2 from the germline V gene are MNHEY and SVGAGI. Trimming took 6 bases from V and 5 from J, leaving 10 bases between them. Written as DNA, the CDR3 is TGTGCCAGCAGCCTCAGGGTGGAGACCCAGTACTTC. The encoded protein is CASSLRVETQYF.

The J gene is TRBJ1-2, the V gene TRBV2; tentatively, D is TRBD1 (6 bases). V was clipped by 6 bases and J by 3 bases, with 8 bases between them. CDR1 is SNHLY, CDR2 FYNNEI, per germline. This CDR3 is built from 12 residues. Here the CDR3 reads CASSSGDYGYTF. CDR3 DNA sequence: TGTGCCAGCAGCTCAGGGGACTATGGCTACACCTTC.

The V call is TRBV9, the J call TRBJ1-1; 12 nucleotides agree with TRBD1. CDR3 length: 15 amino acids. The V and J ends lost 0 bases and 9 bases, in that order; junction bases with no gene match: 6. Per germline, CDR1 SGDLS and CDR2 YYNGEE. This chain's CDR3 is CASSVVEGQGAKAFF. The CDR3 DNA is TGTGCCAGCAGCGTAGTCGAGGGACAGGGGGCGAAAGCTTTCTTT.